The clone carrying this T cell receptor (beta chain) came up once. These data come from a study of technical replicates of blood from several donors. The CDR3 covers 13 residues. Unmatched junction bases numbered 6, after V lost 8 bases and J lost 3 bases. CDR1 MNHEY and CDR2 SVGAGI come from the germline V gene. Profiled with immunoSEQ multiplex PCR; TCRdb holds only in-frame clones, not every one. The data show 13,000 or so clones, 85% to 95% seen once. The V and J genes are TRBV6-5 and TRBJ1-1; 7 bases are shared with TRBD1. Sequencing input: PBMCs. The clonotype originates from a human donor in good health. The CDR3 region is CASGGGADTEAFF. CDR3 nucleotide sequence: TGTGCCAGCGGAGGGGGCGCGGACACTGAAGCTTTCTTT.